The 10 T cell receptor beta chains listed next were all sequenced from one sample in a study of siplizumab effects on memory and regulatory T cells. The protocol was immunoSEQ multiplex PCR, while the TCRdb copy is restricted to in-frame clones and leaves out a portion. The sample holds 90,000 to 95,000 clones; 93% are singletons and the top ten take over 5%. The sequenced sample consisted of CD8+ T cells sorted from blood. The receptors were gathered from a human donor in good health.

Note on this clone: This CDR3 is missing its conserved last phenylalanine or tryptophan, likely due to a read error. V and J are TRBV27 and TRBJ2-7; TRBD2 aligns across 10 bases. Trimming cost V 8 bases and J 8 bases; bases outside gene matches: 3. Germline CDR1 reads MNHEY; CDR2 reads SMNVEV (reference sequence). The CDR3 consists of 11 residues. The chain's CDR3 is CASSSGSKQYL. The CDR3 DNA follows: TGTGCCAGCTCTAGCGGGAGCAAGCAGTACCTC.

The J gene is TRBJ2-5, the V gene TRBV19; 12 bases line up with TRBD2. This CDR3 region has 18 residues. Looked up from germline, CDR1 is LNHDA and CDR2 is SQIVND (reference sequence). With 5 bases clipped from V and 4 bases from J, the junction kept 14 bases outside the gene matches. CDR3 nucleotide sequence: TGTGCCAGTAGTCCGGGACTAGCGGGCGCTAGCAGTAGAGAGACCCAGTACTTC. Translated: CASSPGLAGASSRETQYF.

The rearrangement uses TRBV11-3 and TRBJ2-1, with TRBD2 matching over 10 bases. The germline V gene has CDR1 SGHNT and CDR2 YENEEA. This CDR3 region has 16 residues. Losses at the gene ends were 5 bases for V and 1 base for J; bases not matched to a gene: 5. The CDR3 DNA reads as TGTGCCAGCAGCCCTAGACTAGCGGGTTCCTACAATGAGCAGTTCTTC. Amino acids: CASSPRLAGSYNEQFF.

This clone was recorded only once. The gene calls are TRBV30 and TRBJ1-2; D perhaps matches TRBD1 (6 bases). Germline values: CDR1 GTSNPN, CDR2 SVGIG (reference sequence). Deletions cut 1 base from V and 11 bases from J, with 17 bases between. CDR3 length equals 13 residues. CDR3 DNA: TGTGCCTGGAGTGCCATAACAGGGAATTATTACACCTTC. Translation gives CAWSAITGNYYTF.

This chain links TRBV9 with TRBJ2-7, with 8 bases that match TRBD1. V trimming: 4 bases; J trimming: 5 bases; junction bases outside the gene matches: 11. The germline V gene encodes CDR1 SGDLS and CDR2 YYNGEE. This CDR3 has 15 amino acids. In DNA, the CDR3 is TGTGCCAGCAGCCCCTCAGGGGGCGCAGTCGACGAGCAGTACTTC. Protein sequence: CASSPSGGAVDEQYF.

This chain joins TRBV7-3 and TRBJ1-2; D is perhaps TRBD1 (5 bases). This CDR3 is built from 13 residues. The germline gives CDR1 SGHTA, CDR2 FQGTGA. V was pared by 5 bases and J by 5 bases, with 12 bases between. CDR3 nucleotide sequence: TGTGCCAGCAGCCTCATGGACAAGTATGGCTACACCTTC. It yields the protein CASSLMDKYGYTF.

The J gene is TRBJ1-6, the V gene TRBV5-1; D is ambiguous. CDR3 length: 14 residues. Trimming left V 5 bases short and J 16 bases short, with 22 bases between. The V gene's germline CDR1 is SGHRS and CDR2 YFSETQ. CDR3 coding DNA: TGCGCCAGCAGACCGGACGGAGCCTGGAGCTCACTCCACTTT. Amino acids: CASRPDGAWSSLHF.

This chain connects TRBV4-1 to TRBJ2-7; D unclear. This CDR3 has 13 residues. The V end was cut by 5 bases, the J end by 1 base, with 9 bases between. Germline lookup yields CDR1 MGHRA and CDR2 YSYEKL. CDR3 DNA sequence: TGCGCCAGCAGCTATGGACGGTCCTACGAGCAGTACTTC. It codes for CASSYGRSYEQYF.

The chain carries TRBV9 and TRBJ2-7; perhaps TRBD2 as D (6 bases). The V and J ends lost 1 base and 4 bases respectively, with 15 bases between them. From germline, CDR1 is SGDLS and CDR2 YYNGEE. The length of the CDR3 is 15 residues. CDR3 DNA: TGTGCCAGCAGCGTACGCGGGGAAGGATGGTACGAGCAGTACTTC. Translating it yields CASSVRGEGWYEQYF.

In this sample, this clone turned up once. V usage is TRBV14 and J usage is TRBJ2-7; D unresolved. CDR1 is SGHDN, CDR2 FVKESK, per germline. V was shortened by 4 bases and J by 2 bases, with 9 bases between the two germline ends. The CDR3 loop spans 13 amino acids. CDR3 bases: TGTGCCAGCAGCCCTAGGAGCACCTACGAGCAGTACTTC. It specifies CASSPRSTYEQYF. The complete variable domain, with remaining parts taken from reference TRBV14 and TRBJ2-7, reads EAGVTQFPSHSVIEKGQTVTLRCDPISGHDNLYWYRRVMGKEIKFLLHFVKESKQDESGMPNNRFLAERTGGTYSTLKVQPAELEDSGVYFCASSPRSTYEQYFGPGTRLTVT.